What follows describes a single T cell receptor (beta chain). Its antigen is not known. This sample was taken from a study of T-cell memory formation after mild COVID-19. Study outcomes and limitations: The finding that pre-infection memory included some responding clones suggested that cross-reactive memory joined.

The CDR3 has 14 residues. Germline CDR1 DFQATT, CDR2 SNEGSKA (reference sequence). The germline V and J ends were trimmed by 0 bases and 3 bases, with 8 bases remaining between them. The TCR alpha and TCR beta cDNA libraries, bearing sample barcodes and UMIs, were generated by 5'RACE using constant-segment primers. Using its own MiXCR run on the 5' RACE reads, TCRdb lists one record per CDR3 protein. The data show around 260,000 distinct CDR3 sequences, with 15% to 20% seen just once and around 23% held by the top ten. This chain connects TRBV20-1 to TRBJ2-2; no definite D call. This clonotype was sampled from a man younger than 35 who had mild COVID-19 (a few samples of this study predate the infection). Cell type and time point are not known. The sample comprised PBMCs or a T cell subset sorted from them (not recorded which). Here the CDR3 DNA reads TGCAGTGCTAGAGACCCCTCGCACACCGGGGAGCTGTTTTTT. As protein: CSARDPSHTGELFF.